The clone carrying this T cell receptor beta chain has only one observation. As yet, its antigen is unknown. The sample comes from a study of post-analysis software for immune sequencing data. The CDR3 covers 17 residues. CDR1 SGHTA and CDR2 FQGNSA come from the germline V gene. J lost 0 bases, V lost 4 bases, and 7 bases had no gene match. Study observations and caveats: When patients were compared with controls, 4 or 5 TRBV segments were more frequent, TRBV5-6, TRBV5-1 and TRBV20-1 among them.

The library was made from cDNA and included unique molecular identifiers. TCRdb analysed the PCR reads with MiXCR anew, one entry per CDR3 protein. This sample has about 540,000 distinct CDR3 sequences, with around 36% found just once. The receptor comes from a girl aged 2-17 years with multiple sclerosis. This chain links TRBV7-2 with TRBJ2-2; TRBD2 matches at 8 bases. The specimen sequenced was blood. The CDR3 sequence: CASSSVPGLANTGELFF. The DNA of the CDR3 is TGTGCCAGCAGCTCAGTTCCGGGACTAGCGAACACCGGGGAGCTGTTTTTT.